This T cell receptor (beta chain) is drawn from a study of cytomegalovirus exposure and HLA in healthy donors. The study, taken as a whole, reports: There were some public TCRs occurring in many donors, but most TCR sequences were rare. According to a subsequent analysis, TCR clusters identified in the first cohort showed a tendency to co-occur across the roughly 120 validation repertoires. The listing of roughly 160 TCR beta chains classed them as cytomegalovirus-associated.

About this clone itself: Its matching antigen is unknown.

Trimming removed 0 bases from V and 2 bases from J, with 9 bases in between. The CDR3 is made up of 14 amino acids. Germline loops: CDR1 SGHRS, CDR2 YFSETQ. Assay used: immunoSEQ multiplex PCR; TCRdb lists only in-frame clones, some missing. This table has fewer than 200,000 clones, roughly 86% appearing once. This TCR was sampled from a woman younger than 30 in good health and CMV-seropositive. The sequenced material came from PBMCs. The chain links TRBV5-1 to TRBJ2-7; possible D gene TRBD1, 6 bases. The CDR3 DNA sequence: TGCGCCAGCAGCTTGGCCGGACAGACCTACGAGCAGTACTTC. Residues: CASSLAGQTYEQYF.